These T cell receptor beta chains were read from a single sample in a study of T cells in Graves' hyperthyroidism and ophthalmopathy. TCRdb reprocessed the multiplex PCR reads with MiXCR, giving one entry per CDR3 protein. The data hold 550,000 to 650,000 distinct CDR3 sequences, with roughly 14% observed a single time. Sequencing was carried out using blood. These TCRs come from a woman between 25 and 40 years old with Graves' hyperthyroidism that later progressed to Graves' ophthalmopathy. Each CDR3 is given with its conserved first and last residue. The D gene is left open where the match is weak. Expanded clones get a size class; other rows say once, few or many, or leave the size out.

CDR3nt: TGTGCCAGCTTGGGGACGGGAGGAAGAGGAGAGACCCAGTACTTC
CDR3aa: CASLGTGGRGETQYF
v_gene: TRBV6-2/TRBV6-3
d_gene: TRBD2
abundance: many
j_gene: TRBJ2-5

CDR3nt: TGCAGTGCTCTCTCGGGACAGGGGTACACCATATATTTT
CDR3aa: CSALSGQGYTIYF
v_gene: TRBV20-1
d_gene: TRBD1
abundance: NA
j_gene: TRBJ1-3

CDR3nt: TGCAGCGCCGGGACAGATACAAACTATGGCTACACCTTC
CDR3aa: CSAGTDTNYGYTF
v_gene: TRBV29-1
d_gene: TRBD1
abundance: few
j_gene: TRBJ1-2

CDR3nt: TGTGCCAGTAGTATAGTGGGGGGATCGAACACTGAAGCTTTCTTT
CDR3aa: CASSIVGGSNTEAFF
v_gene: TRBV19
d_gene: NA
abundance: many
j_gene: TRBJ1-1

CDR3nt: TGCGCCAGCAGGTCCGGGACGGACGTTGAAAAACTGTTTTTT
CDR3aa: CASRSGTDVEKLFF
v_gene: TRBV5-1
d_gene: NA
abundance: many
j_gene: TRBJ1-4

CDR3nt: TGTGCCAGCAGCTTAGGGATAAAAAGAGAGGGAAGACCTGGAAACACCATATATTTT
CDR3aa: CASSLGIKREGRPGNTIYF
v_gene: TRBV11-2
d_gene: NA
abundance: many
j_gene: TRBJ1-3

CDR3nt: TGTGCCAGCAGCCTGTCAGCTACCGGGGAGCTGTTTTTT
CDR3aa: CASSLSATGELFF
v_gene: TRBV7-3
d_gene: NA
abundance: many
j_gene: TRBJ2-2

CDR3nt: TGCGCCAGCAGCCAAGGTTCCTCCCTAGCGGCAACCTACGAGCAGTACTTC
CDR3aa: CASSQGSSLAATYEQYF
v_gene: TRBV4-3
d_gene: TRBD2
abundance: few
j_gene: TRBJ2-7

CDR3nt: TGTGCCAGTAAAGTAGGGACCGAGAATTCACCCCTCCACTTT
CDR3aa: CASKVGTENSPLHF
v_gene: TRBV19
d_gene: NA
abundance: many
j_gene: TRBJ1-6

CDR3nt: TGCGCCAGCAGCCACGAACTAGCGGGAGGCCGAACCTACGAGCAGTACTTC
CDR3aa: CASSHELAGGRTYEQYF
v_gene: TRBV4-1
d_gene: TRBD2
abundance: many
j_gene: TRBJ2-7

CDR3nt: TGCGCCAGCAGCTTGGCGACAGGGAAGGAAGCTTTCTTT
CDR3aa: CASSLATGKEAFF
v_gene: TRBV5-1
d_gene: TRBD1
abundance: many
j_gene: TRBJ1-1

CDR3nt: TGCAGCGTTTACCGGGATGCCTACGAGCAGTACTTC
CDR3aa: CSVYRDAYEQYF
v_gene: TRBV29-1
d_gene: NA
abundance: NA
j_gene: TRBJ2-7

CDR3nt: TGTGCCAGTAGTATCGATCTGGTTGGGCCCCAGCATTTT
CDR3aa: CASSIDLVGPQHF
v_gene: TRBV19
d_gene: NA
abundance: NA
j_gene: TRBJ1-5

CDR3nt: TGCAGTGCTTCACGATGGGGGGATACGAAATCGTGGGGCCAAGAGACCCAGTACTTC
CDR3aa: CSASRWGDTKSWGQETQYF
v_gene: TRBV20-1
d_gene: NA
abundance: few
j_gene: TRBJ2-5

CDR3nt: TGTGCCAGCAGCCCAGGCGGGACTAGCGACTCCTACAATGGGCAGTTCTTC
CDR3aa: CASSPGGTSDSYNGQFF
v_gene: TRBV7-3
d_gene: TRBD2
abundance: NA
j_gene: TRBJ2-1